The clone carrying this T cell receptor (beta chain) was seen at least ten times. Antigen unknown. The CDR3 end is not reached by the read, which stops 3 residues before it; the germline J gene fills it in. The sample is drawn from a study of T cell clonality in common variable immunodeficiency. Repertoires were generated with immunoSEQ multiplex PCR, while TCRdb's copy carries only in-frame clones and drops some. The sample presents 80,000 or so clones, none singletons. Notes on the study in general: Shared TCRbeta clones were fewer between CVID subjects than controls. T cell subpopulation sequencing would be needed to explain CVID clonality.

The trim removed 0 bases at V and 5 bases at J, leaving 3 bases unmatched. Germline assignment: CDR1 LNHDA and CDR2 SQIVND (reference sequence). This CDR3 is 16 amino acids long. Sequencing was carried out using peripheral blood mononuclear cells. The origin of this receptor is a person aged 18 to 75 in good health. The chain carries TRBV19 and TRBJ2-7, with 14 bases identical to TRBD2. The CDR3 sequence: CASSIDRTSGRNEQYF. Incomplete CDR3 DNA: TGTGCCAGTAGTATAGACCGGACTAGCGGGAGGAACGAG. The full variable domain, in which reference TRBV19 and TRBJ2-7 provide the parts outside the CDR3, is DGGITQSPKYLFRKEGQNVTLSCEQNLNHDAMYWYRQDPGQGLRLIYYSQIVNDFQKGDIAEGYSVSREKKESFPLTVTSAQKNPTAFYLCASSIDRTSGRNEQYFGPGTRLTVT.